This record covers a single T cell receptor (beta chain). V was trimmed by 4 bases and J by 1 base, leaving 14 bases between them. Germline values: CDR1 LGHNA, CDR2 YSLEER. CDR3 length: 16 amino acids. Time point here: pre-treatment sample, taken before nivolumab and TIL therapy. This was the immunoSEQ v3 assay. Sequencing depth was about 2 million read pairs for survey level, roughly 4.5-6.5 million for deep. TCRdb keeps only in-frame clones here, not all; method: immunoSEQ multiplex PCR. The sample shows 35,000 to 55,000 clones, roughly 78% of them seen only once. The entry originates in a study of TIL therapy for anti-PD-1-resistant metastatic lung cancer. Study information: Median patient age was 54, ranging about 35-85 years. Tumors carried a median roughly 1.5 non-synonymous mutations per megabase.

The chain uses TRBV4-3 and TRBJ2-1; TRBD1 or TRBD2 may be the D gene (5 bases each). The material was blood, obtained at baseline. This sequence originates from a man aged 70 or older with non-small cell lung cancer. In nucleotides, the CDR3 is TGCGCCAGCAGCCCAACCGGGACGGCATCCTACAATGAGCAGTTCTTC. This translates into CASSPTGTASYNEQFF.